This T cell receptor beta chain derives from a study of shared clonotypes between healthy human individuals. Clones were read by immunoSEQ multiplex PCR, and TCRdb kept only the in-frame ones, dropping some. Among approximately 2,000,000 clones listed, 85% to 95% were seen once. This CDR3 has 15 amino acids. The J segment lost 0 bases and the V segment lost 6 bases, leaving 7 bases of the junction unmatched. The germline gives CDR1 MNHEY, CDR2 SVGAGI. What was sequenced was naive CD4+ T cells from PBMCs. Subset given: CD45RA+ positively selected. The receptor's source is a man between 18 and 35 years old in good health. Some clones in this sample may be carry-over from other donors' samples. The rearrangement links TRBV6-5 to TRBJ1-2, with 7 bases identical to TRBD1. CDR3 sequence: CASREQGKPNYGYTF. The CDR3 bases are TGTGCCAGCAGAGAACAGGGGAAACCTAACTATGGCTACACCTTC.